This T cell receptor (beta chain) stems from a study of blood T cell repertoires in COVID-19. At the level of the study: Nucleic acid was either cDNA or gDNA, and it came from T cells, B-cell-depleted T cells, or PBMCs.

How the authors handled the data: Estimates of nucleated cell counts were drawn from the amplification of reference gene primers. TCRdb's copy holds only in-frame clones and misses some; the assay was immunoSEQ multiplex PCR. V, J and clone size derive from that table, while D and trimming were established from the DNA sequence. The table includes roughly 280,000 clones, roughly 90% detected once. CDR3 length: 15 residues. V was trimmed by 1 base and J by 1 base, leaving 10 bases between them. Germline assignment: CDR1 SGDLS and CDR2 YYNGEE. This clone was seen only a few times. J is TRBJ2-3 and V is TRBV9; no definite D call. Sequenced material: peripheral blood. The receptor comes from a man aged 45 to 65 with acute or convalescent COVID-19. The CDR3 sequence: CASSVNGDGTDTQYF. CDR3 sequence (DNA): TGTGCCAGCAGCGTAAATGGAGATGGCACAGATACGCAGTATTTT.